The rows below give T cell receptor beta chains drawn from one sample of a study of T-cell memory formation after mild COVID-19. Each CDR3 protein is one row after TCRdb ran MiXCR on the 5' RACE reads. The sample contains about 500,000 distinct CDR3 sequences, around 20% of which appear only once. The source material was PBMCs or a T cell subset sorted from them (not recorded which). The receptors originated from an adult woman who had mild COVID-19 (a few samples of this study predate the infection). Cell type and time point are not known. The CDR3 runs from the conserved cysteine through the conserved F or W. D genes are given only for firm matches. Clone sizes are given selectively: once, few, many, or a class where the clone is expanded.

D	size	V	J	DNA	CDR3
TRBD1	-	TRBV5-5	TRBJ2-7	TGTGCCAGCAGCGTGGGACAGGCCACCCTCTACGAGCAGTACTTC	CASSVGQATLYEQYF
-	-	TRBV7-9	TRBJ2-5	TGTGCCAGCCGGGACATAAGACAAGAGACCCAGTACTTC	CASRDIRQETQYF
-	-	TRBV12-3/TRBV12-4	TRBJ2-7	TGTGCCAGCAGTTTAGTTGCAGGTGTGGGCTACGAGCAGTACTTC	CASSLVAGVGYEQYF
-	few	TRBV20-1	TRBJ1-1	TGCAGTGCTAGAGATCTTACAGGGAACACTGAAGCTTTCTTT	CSARDLTGNTEAFF
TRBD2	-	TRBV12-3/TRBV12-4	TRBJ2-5	TGTGCCAGCAGGCCCCGGGAGGAAACGGAGACCCAGTACTTC	CASRPREETETQYF
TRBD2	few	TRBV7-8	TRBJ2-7	TGTGCCAGCAGCGTGGGGGGAGGGTTCTACGAGCAGTACTTC	CASSVGGGFYEQYF
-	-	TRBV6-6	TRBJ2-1	TGTGCCAGCACCTCTGAGAGCTACAATGAGCAGTTCTTC	CASTSESYNEQFF
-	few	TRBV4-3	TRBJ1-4	TGCGCCAGCAGCCAAGATTTTGGCGAAAAACTGTTTTTT	CASSQDFGEKLFF
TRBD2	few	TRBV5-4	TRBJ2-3	TGTGCCAGCAGCTTGGACACCGGGGGGGCCTTAGATACGCAGTATTTT	CASSLDTGGALDTQYF
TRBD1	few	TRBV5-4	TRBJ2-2	TGTGCCAGCAGCCTCGACAGGGGCAAGGGCACCGGGGAGCTGTTTTTT	CASSLDRGKGTGELFF
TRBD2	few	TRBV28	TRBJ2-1	TGTGCCAGCAGTGCTCTTAGCGGGAGCTCCTACAATGAGCAGTTCTTC	CASSALSGSSYNEQFF
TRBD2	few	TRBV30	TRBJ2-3	TGTGCCTGGAGACTAGCGGGGGCCACAGATACGCAGTATTTT	CAWRLAGATDTQYF
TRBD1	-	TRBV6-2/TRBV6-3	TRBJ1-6	TGTGCCAGCCGTCCGAGGACAGGGCTTTCACCCCTCCACTTT	CASRPRTGLSPLHF
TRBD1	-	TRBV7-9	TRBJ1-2	TGTGCCATCAGACAGGGGGCCCCAGAGCGGTATGGCTACACCTTC	CAIRQGAPERYGYTF
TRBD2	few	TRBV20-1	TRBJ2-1	TGCAGTGCTCTACTAGCGGGAGGGTCCAATGAGCAGTTCTTC	CSALLAGGSNEQFF
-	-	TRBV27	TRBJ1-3	TGTGCCAGCAGTTTATCCGGAGTATTTGGAAACACCATATATTTT	CASSLSGVFGNTIYF
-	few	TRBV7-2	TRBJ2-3	TGTGCCAGCAGCTTAGGGCCCGACGATACGCAGTATTTT	CASSLGPDDTQYF
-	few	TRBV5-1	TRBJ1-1	TGCGCCAGCAGCTTGGGGGATACAATCAGATGGACTGAAGCTTTCTTT	CASSLGDTIRWTEAFF
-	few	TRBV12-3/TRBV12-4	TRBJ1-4	TGTGCCAGCACCCCGGCCGTTACTGAAAAACTGTTTTTT	CASTPAVTEKLFF
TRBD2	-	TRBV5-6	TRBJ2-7	TGTGCCAGCAGCTCGGGACTAGCGGGGATGGTTGAGTACTTC	CASSSGLAGMVEYF
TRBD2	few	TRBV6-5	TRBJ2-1	TGTGCCAGCCGAGGATCGGCGGGAGTCTATTACAATGAGCAGTTCTTC	CASRGSAGVYYNEQFF
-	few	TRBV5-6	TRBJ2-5	TGTGCCAGCAGCCTGTATGGACAGAGCCTCCAAGAGACCCAGTACTTC	CASSLYGQSLQETQYF
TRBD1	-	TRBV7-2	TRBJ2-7	TGTGCCAGCAGCTTAATGGGACAGGCAAATTTCTACGAGCAGTACTTC	CASSLMGQANFYEQYF
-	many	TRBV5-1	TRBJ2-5	TGCGCCAGCAGCTTTGGACAGCCCACGGAGACCCAGTACTTC	CASSFGQPTETQYF
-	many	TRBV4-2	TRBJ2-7	TGTGCCAGCAGCCAGCCCGGGGACCCCGGCAGCGAGCAGTACTTC	CASSQPGDPGSEQYF